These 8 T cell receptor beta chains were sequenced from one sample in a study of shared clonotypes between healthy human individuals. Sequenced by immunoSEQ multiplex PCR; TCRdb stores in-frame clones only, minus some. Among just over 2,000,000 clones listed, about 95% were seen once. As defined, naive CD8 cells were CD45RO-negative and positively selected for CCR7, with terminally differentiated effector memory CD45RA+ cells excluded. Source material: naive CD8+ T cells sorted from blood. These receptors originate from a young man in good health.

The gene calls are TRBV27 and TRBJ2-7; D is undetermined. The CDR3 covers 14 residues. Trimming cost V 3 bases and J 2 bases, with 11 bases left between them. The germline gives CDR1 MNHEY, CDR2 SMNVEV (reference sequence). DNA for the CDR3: TGTGCCAGCAGTTTGGGTCGACCCCCCTACGAGCAGTACTTC. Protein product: CASSLGRPPYEQYF.

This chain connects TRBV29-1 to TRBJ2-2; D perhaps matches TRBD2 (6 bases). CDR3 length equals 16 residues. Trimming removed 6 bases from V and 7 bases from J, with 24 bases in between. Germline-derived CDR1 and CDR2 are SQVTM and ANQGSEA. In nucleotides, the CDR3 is TGCAGCGTCCATGGTAAGGGTCAGGGAGGAGGCGGGGAGCTGTTTTTT. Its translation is CSVHGKGQGGGGELFF.

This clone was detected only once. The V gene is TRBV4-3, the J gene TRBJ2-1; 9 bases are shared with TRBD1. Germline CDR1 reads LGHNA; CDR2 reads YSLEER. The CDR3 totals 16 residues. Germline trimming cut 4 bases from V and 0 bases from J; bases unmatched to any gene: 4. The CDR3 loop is CASSRLTGGSYNEQFF. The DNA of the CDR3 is TGCGCCAGCAGCCGACTGACAGGGGGCTCCTACAATGAGCAGTTCTTC.

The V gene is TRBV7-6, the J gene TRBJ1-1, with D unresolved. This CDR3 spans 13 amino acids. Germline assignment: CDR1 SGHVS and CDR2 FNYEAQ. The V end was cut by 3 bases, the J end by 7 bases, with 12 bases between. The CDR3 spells CASSFGSGFEAFF. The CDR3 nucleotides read TGTGCCAGCAGCTTTGGGTCCGGGTTTGAAGCTTTCTTT.

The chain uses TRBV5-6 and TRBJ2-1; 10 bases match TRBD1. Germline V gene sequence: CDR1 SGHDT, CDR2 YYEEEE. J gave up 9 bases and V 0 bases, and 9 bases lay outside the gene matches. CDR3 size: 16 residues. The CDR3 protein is CASSLVSTGGLGEQFF. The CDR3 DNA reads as TGTGCCAGCAGCTTGGTTTCGACAGGGGGCTTAGGTGAGCAGTTCTTC.

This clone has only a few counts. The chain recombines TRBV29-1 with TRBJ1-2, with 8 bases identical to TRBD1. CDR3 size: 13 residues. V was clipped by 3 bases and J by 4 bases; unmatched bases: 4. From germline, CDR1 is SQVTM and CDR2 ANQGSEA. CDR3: CSVDPGGSYGYTF. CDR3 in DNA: TGCAGCGTTGACCCAGGGGGCTCCTATGGCTACACCTTC. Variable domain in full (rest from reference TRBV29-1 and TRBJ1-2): SAVISQKPSRDICQRGTSLTIQCQVDSQVTMMFWYRQQPGQSLTLIATANQGSEATYESGFVIDKFPISRPNLTFSTLTVSNMSPEDSSIYLCSVDPGGSYGYTFGSGTRLTVV.

The CDR3 nucleotides read TGTGCCAGCAGCTTAGCGGGATTACGACCTGAGCAGTACTTC. This gives the protein CASSLAGLRPEQYF. The genes are TRBV5-6 and TRBJ2-7, with 7 bases identical to TRBD2. The junction had 9 bases not matched to a gene; V was cut back by 2 bases and J by 7 bases. Germline V gene lookup returns CDR1 SGHDT and CDR2 YYEEEE. This CDR3 region has 14 residues.

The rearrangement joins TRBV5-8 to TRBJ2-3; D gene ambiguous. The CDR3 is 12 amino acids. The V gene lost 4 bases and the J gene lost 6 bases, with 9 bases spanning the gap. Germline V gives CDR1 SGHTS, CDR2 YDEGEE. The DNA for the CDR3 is TGTGCCAGCAGCCCAATTATGGATACGCAGTATTTT. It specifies CASSPIMDTQYF.